One sample yielded the 16 T cell receptor beta chains listed below, sequenced in a study of T cells in Graves' hyperthyroidism and ophthalmopathy. The investigators amplified TCR beta CDR3 regions from RNA transcripts. HTBI primers were employed in a first-round RT-PCR of the TCR CDR3. In TCRdb, the multiplex PCR reads were re-called with MiXCR into one record per CDR3 protein. The repertoire holds approximately 610,000 distinct CDR3 sequences, with about 14% as singletons. Sequencing was carried out using blood. These receptors were taken from a woman aged 40 to 50 with Graves' ophthalmopathy.

This clonotype was picked up many times. DNA of the CDR3: TGTGCCAGCAGTTACACCTCAGGGAATGGGAATTCACCCCTCCACTTT. Translation gives CASSYTSGNGNSPLHF. This chain links TRBV6-5 with TRBJ1-6, with a possible D match to TRBD1 (5 bases). The V end lost 2 bases, the J end lost 7 bases, and 15 bases lay between the germline ends. The CDR3 spans 16 residues. The germline V gene has CDR1 MNHEY and CDR2 SVGAGI.

In this sample, this clonotype turned up many times. The chain recombines TRBV20-1 with TRBJ1-2, with TRBD1 matching over 10 bases. Germline V gene data show CDR1 as DFQATT and CDR2 as SNEGSKA (reference sequence). The CDR3 contains 15 residues. J lost 2 bases, V lost 5 bases, and 8 bases had no gene match. The CDR3 sequence: CSAPTSGQGNYGYTF. CDR3 sequence (DNA): TGCAGTGCTCCTACTTCGGGACAGGGGAACTATGGCTACACCTTC.

There are many counts of this clonotype. V usage is TRBV10-3 and J usage is TRBJ2-7, with 9 bases aligning to TRBD1. This CDR3 spans 13 amino acids. Trimming took 11 bases from V and 4 from J; bases not matched to a gene: 9. Germline loops: CDR1 ENHRY, CDR2 SYGVKD. As DNA, the CDR3 is TGTGCCGGCTCGGCGGGGACAGGGTACGAGCAGTACTTC. This encodes CAGSAGTGYEQYF.

The sample holds many counts of this clonotype. The chain recombines TRBV20-1 with TRBJ2-2; 11 nucleotides align to TRBD2. Germline V lookup: CDR1 DFQATT, CDR2 SNEGSKA (reference sequence). Trimming took 3 bases from V and 5 from J; bases not matched to a gene: 5. The CDR3 runs to 15 residues. In DNA, the CDR3 is TGCAGTGCTAGGCTAGCGGGAGGAGGGACCGGGGAGCTGTTTTTT. This gives the protein CSARLAGGGTGELFF.

This clonotype was seen ten or more times. The V call is TRBV5-1, the J call TRBJ1-2; possible D gene TRBD1, 6 bases. The germline CDR1 and CDR2 sequences are SGHRS and YFSETQ. The V end was cut by 0 bases, the J end by 6 bases, with 9 bases between. This CDR3 region has 13 residues. DNA of the CDR3: TGCGCCAGCAGCTTGGCCGAGGGGGATGGCTACACCTTC. This gives the protein CASSLAEGDGYTF.

The J gene is TRBJ1-1, the V gene TRBV5-5, with D hard to call. The CDR3 runs to 13 residues. Trimming removed 4 bases from V and 1 base from J, with 8 bases in between. Per germline, CDR1 SGHKS and CDR2 YYEKEE (reference sequence). CDR3 sequence reads: CASSGIENTEAFF. In nucleotides, the CDR3 is TGTGCCAGCAGCGGCATCGAGAACACTGAAGCTTTCTTT.

The V and J genes are TRBV12-3 or TRBV12-4 and TRBJ1-2, with a possible D match to TRBD1 (6 bases). The CDR3 is 14 amino acids. V lost 3 bases to trimming and J lost 8 bases, with 16 bases between them. CDR3 sequence reads: CASSFASRGFGYTF. In DNA, the CDR3 is TGTGCCAGCAGTTTCGCGAGCAGGGGCTTCGGCTACACCTTC.

Many counts were recorded for this clonotype. The CDR3: CASSLSQAIEAFF. CDR3 coding DNA: TGTGCCAGCAGTTTGAGTCAGGCAATTGAAGCTTTCTTT. The chain recombines TRBV12-3 or TRBV12-4 with TRBJ1-1, with D unresolved. The V and J ends lost 3 bases and 7 bases respectively, with 12 bases between them. This CDR3 is built from 13 residues.

This clonotype has at least ten counts. An end of the junction does not agree with germline; a read error may underlie this. The chain couples TRBV20-1 to TRBJ2-5; no firm D call. CDR3 length: 12 amino acids. Germline CDR1 is DFQATT and CDR2 is SNEGSKA (reference sequence). The CDR3 DNA is TGCAGTGCTCGAGAACCGGAGGAGACCCAGTACTTC. Translation gives CSAREPEETQYF.

This clonotype was picked up many times. The V gene is TRBV7-2, the J gene TRBJ2-7, with 9 bases lining up with TRBD2. The CDR3 has 15 residues. The germline CDR1 and CDR2 sequences are SGHTA and FQGNSA. The V and J ends lost 5 bases and 6 bases, in that order; junction bases with no gene match: 11. CDR3 coding DNA: TGTGCCAGCAGCATAATAGCGGGGGCTGGTGGCGAGCAGTACTTC. Protein: CASSIIAGAGGEQYF.

The table lists this clonotype with many counts. The chain is built from TRBV14 and TRBJ2-7, with D possibly being TRBD2 (5 bases). This CDR3 contains 14 residues. V gave up 4 bases and J gave up 3 bases, with 13 bases separating them. CDR1 is SGHDN, CDR2 FVKESK, per germline. CDR3 amino acids: CASSRPGFGYEQYF. CDR3 DNA sequence: TGTGCCAGCAGCCGACCGGGATTTGGCTACGAGCAGTACTTC.

This clonotype has a count of ten or more. The chain combines TRBV19 with TRBJ1-5; D call uncertain. Germline values: CDR1 LNHDA, CDR2 SQIVND (reference sequence). The CDR3 spans 15 residues. V lost 3 bases, J lost 4 bases, and 13 bases lay in between. The CDR3 DNA follows: TGTGCCAGTAGTATGCTACAGATTCAAAATCAGCCCCAGCATTTT. Its translation: CASSMLQIQNQPQHF.

This clonotype was seen a handful of times. The chain recombines TRBV28 with TRBJ1-4; 10 nucleotides agree with TRBD1. Germline assignment: CDR1 MDHEN and CDR2 SYDVKM. The CDR3 has 15 residues. Unmatched junction bases numbered 6, after V lost 4 bases and J lost 7 bases. In DNA form, the CDR3 reads TGTGCCAGCAGTTGGGATCGGACAGGGGGTGAAAAACTGTTTTTT. Its protein is CASSWDRTGGEKLFF.

This clonotype was seen at least ten times. The genes are TRBV19 and TRBJ1-2; D gene unclear. Trimming cost V 6 bases and J 6 bases, with 14 bases left between them. Germline V lookup: CDR1 LNHDA, CDR2 SQIVND (reference sequence). The CDR3 length is 13 residues. This chain's CDR3 is CASSSDTGNGYTF. The CDR3 nucleotides are TGTGCCAGTAGCTCAGACACTGGAAATGGCTACACCTTC.

The CDR3 region has the DNA TGTGCCAGCCGAGACCCCAAAAACATTCAGTACTTC. Residues: CASRDPKNIQYF. J is TRBJ2-4 and V is TRBV6-1; unclear D gene. The CDR3 has 12 amino acids. V lost 8 bases and J lost 2, with 7 bases in between. Germline CDR1 and CDR2: MNHNS and SASEGT.

This clonotype was seen many times. This chain links TRBV29-1 with TRBJ1-1; D uncertain. CDR3 size: 13 residues. V gave up 5 bases and J gave up 2 bases, with 12 bases separating them. Germline-derived CDR1 and CDR2 are SQVTM and ANQGSEA. The CDR3 DNA is TGCAGCGTTCGGTCCGGACGTAACACTGAAGCTTTCTTT. Amino acid sequence: CSVRSGRNTEAFF.